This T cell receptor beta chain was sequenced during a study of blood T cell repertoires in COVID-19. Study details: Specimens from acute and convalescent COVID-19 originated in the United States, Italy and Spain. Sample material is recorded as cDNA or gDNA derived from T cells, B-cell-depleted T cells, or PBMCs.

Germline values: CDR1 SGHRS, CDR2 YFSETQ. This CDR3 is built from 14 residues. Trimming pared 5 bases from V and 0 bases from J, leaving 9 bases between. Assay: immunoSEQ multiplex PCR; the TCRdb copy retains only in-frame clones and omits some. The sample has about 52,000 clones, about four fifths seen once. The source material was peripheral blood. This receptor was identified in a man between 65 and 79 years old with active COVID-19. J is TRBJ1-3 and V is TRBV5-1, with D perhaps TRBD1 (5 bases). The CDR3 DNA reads TGCGCCAGCAGGGACATAGGCTCTGGAAACACCATATATTTT. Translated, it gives CASRDIGSGNTIYF.